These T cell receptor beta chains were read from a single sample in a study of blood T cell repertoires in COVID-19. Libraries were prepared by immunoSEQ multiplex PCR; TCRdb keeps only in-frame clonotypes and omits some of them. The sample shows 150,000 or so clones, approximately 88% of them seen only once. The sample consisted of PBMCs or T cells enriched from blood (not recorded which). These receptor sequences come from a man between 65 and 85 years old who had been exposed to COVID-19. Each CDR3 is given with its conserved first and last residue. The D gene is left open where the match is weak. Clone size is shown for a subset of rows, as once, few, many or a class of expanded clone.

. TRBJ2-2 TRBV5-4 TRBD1 TGTGCCAGCAGCCCCGTGGGTGTTCGACAGGGAGAGATTGCCGGGGAGCTGTTTTTT CASSPVGVRQGEIAGELFF
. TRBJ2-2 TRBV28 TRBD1 TGTGCCAGCAGTTCAGGACAGGGGGCGAATACCGGGGAGCTGTTTTTT CASSSGQGANTGELFF
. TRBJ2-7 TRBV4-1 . TGCGCCAGCAGCCAAAGGTCGGCTAGCGATCCTTGGGAGCAGTACTTC CASSQRSASDPWEQYF
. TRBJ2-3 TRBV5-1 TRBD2 TGCGCCAGCAGCTTGGACCTAGCGGGCCACACTGATACGCAGTATTTT CASSLDLAGHTDTQYF
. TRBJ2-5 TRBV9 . TGTGCCAGCAGCGTAGAGCCAGGTCAAGAGACCCAGTACTTC CASSVEPGQETQYF
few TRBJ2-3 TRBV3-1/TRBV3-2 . TGTGCCAGCAGCCACCGGGGCACAGATACGCAGTATTTT CASSHRGTDTQYF
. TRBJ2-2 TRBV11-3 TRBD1 TGTGCCAGCCGCCTAGGGACAGGGTACACCGGGGAGCTGTTTTTT CASRLGTGYTGELFF
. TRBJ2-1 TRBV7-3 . TGTGCCAGCAGCCTATCCTCGAGCTCCTACAATGAGCAGTTCTTC CASSLSSSSYNEQFF
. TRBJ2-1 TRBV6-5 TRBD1 TGTGCCAGCAGTTACTCGAGGACAGGGGCCTACAATGAGCAGTTCTTC CASSYSRTGAYNEQFF
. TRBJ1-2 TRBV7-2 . TGTGCCAGCAGCTTAAGCAGGGAGGGATACGGCTACACCTTC CASSLSREGYGYTF
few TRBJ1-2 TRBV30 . TGTGCCTGGAAACCGAAAACGGTTTATGGCTACACCTTC CAWKPKTVYGYTF
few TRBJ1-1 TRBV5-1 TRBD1 TGCGCCAGCAGCTTGCAGGGGGGCACTGAAGCTTTCTTT CASSLQGGTEAFF
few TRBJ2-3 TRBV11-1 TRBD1 TGTGCCAGCAGCTCCAGACAGGGAGCAGATACGCAGTATTTT CASSSRQGADTQYF
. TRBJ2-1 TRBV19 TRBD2 TGTGCCAGTAGTATATCGACTAGCGGGTACAATGAGCAGTTCTTC CASSISTSGYNEQFF
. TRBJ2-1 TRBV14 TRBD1 TGTGCCAGCAGCCTCCAGACAGGGCCCTACAATGAGCAGTTCTTC CASSLQTGPYNEQFF
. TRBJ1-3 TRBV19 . TGTGCCAGTAGTATAACCGGGAGCTCTGGAAACACCATATATTTT CASSITGSSGNTIYF
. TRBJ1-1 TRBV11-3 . TGTGCCAGCAGCTTAGGGCAGGGGTCCCCGGCCAACACTGAAGCTTTCTTT CASSLGQGSPANTEAFF
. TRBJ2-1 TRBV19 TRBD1 TGTGCCAGTAGTAGGGACCCGGGACAGGGGCCCTTCGATGAGCAGTTCTTC CASSRDPGQGPFDEQFF
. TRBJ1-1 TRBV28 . TGTGCCAGCAGTTTAGGGGGGGGGCCCACTGAAGCTTTCTTT CASSLGGGPTEAFF
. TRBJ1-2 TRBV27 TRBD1 TGTGCCAGCACGACAGGGACCTATGGCTACACCTTC CASTTGTYGYTF
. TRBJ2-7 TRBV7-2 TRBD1 TGTGCCAGCAGCCTAACTCAGGGGGCGTTCGACGAGCAGTACTTC CASSLTQGAFDEQYF
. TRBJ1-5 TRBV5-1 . TGCGCCAGCAGTCTGGGCTTTGGGGCGGATCAGCCCCAGCATTTT CASSLGFGADQPQHF
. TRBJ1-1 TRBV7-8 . TGTGCCAGCAGCGAACGCAGGCCACCGAACACTGAAGCTTTCTTT CASSERRPPNTEAFF
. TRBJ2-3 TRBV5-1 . TGCGCCAGCAGACTCGGATATAGCGGAGGGCGCACAGATACGCAGTATTTT CASRLGYSGGRTDTQYF
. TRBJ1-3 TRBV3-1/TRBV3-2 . TGTGCCAGCAGCCAACAGGTTTCTGGAAACACCATATATTTT CASSQQVSGNTIYF
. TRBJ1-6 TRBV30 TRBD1 TGTGCCTGGAGCGGAAAACCGGGACAGACTATAGAGTATTCACCCCTCCACTTT CAWSGKPGQTIEYSPLHF
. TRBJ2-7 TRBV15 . TGTGCCACCAGCACCCTCTACTCCGGGAGCCCCTACGAGCAGTACTTC CATSTLYSGSPYEQYF
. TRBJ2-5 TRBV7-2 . TGTGCCAGCAGCCCCAGGCAGGGTAAGGCCCAGTACTTC CASSPRQGKAQYF